Here is one TCR beta chain with its context. With a much larger clone just one base away, this may be a read error. Within the sample, other DNA sequences also encode this same CDR3. Study processing details: Reference gene primer amplification yielded estimated nucleated cell counts. Generated by immunoSEQ multiplex PCR, the TCRdb table keeps only in-frame clones and is missing some. The D gene and trimming were derived from the DNA, and the V and J assignments and clone size from that table. The data show around 260,000 clones, approximately 93% seen once. The sample originates from a study of blood T cell repertoires in COVID-19. Study overall: Sources were T cells, B-cell-depleted T cells, or PBMCs; the material itself was cDNA or gDNA.

Patients of the Seattle cohort, enrolled during active infection, were followed longitudinally. This CDR3 has 14 residues. J lost 8 bases, V lost 5 bases, and 11 bases had no gene match. CDR1 MNHEY and CDR2 SVGAGI come from the germline V gene. The TCR originated in a woman in her 30s with COVID-19, enrolled during active disease. J is TRBJ1-2 and V is TRBV6-5, with TRBD1 identical over 7 bases. Material for sequencing was peripheral blood. The CDR3 spells CASSTGDGVDGYTF. CDR3 in DNA: TGTGCCAGCAGTACAGGGGACGGAGTGGACGGCTACACCTTC.